These 26 T cell receptor beta chains were sequenced from one sample in a study of blood T cell repertoires in COVID-19. Produced via immunoSEQ multiplex PCR; TCRdb's table is partial and in-frame only. The sample contains 310,000 or so clones, around 87% of which appear only once. The sample comprised peripheral blood. These receptors were obtained from a man in his 70s with acute or convalescent COVID-19.

This chain links TRBV10-3 with TRBJ2-5; 7 bases line up with TRBD2. The CDR3 consists of 13 residues. Trimming took 4 bases from V and 5 from J; bases not matched to a gene: 4. The V gene's germline CDR1 is ENHRY and CDR2 SYGVKD. CDR3 in amino acids: CAISGGGWETQYF. The CDR3 nucleotides are TGTGCCATCAGTGGGGGGGGATGGGAGACCCAGTACTTC.

The genes are TRBV10-1 and TRBJ2-3; D is unresolved. The CDR3 length is 15 residues. Germline lookup yields CDR1 WNHNN and CDR2 SYGVQD (reference sequence). The V and J ends lost 3 bases and 2 bases respectively, with 12 bases between them. The CDR3 loop is CASSDTSVSTDTQYF. CDR3 nucleotides: TGCGCCAGCAGTGATACCAGTGTTTCCACAGATACGCAGTATTTT.

The chain couples TRBV7-2 to TRBJ1-3, with D possibly matching TRBD1 (5 bases). The germline gives CDR1 SGHTA, CDR2 FQGNSA. The CDR3 consists of 15 residues. Trimming removed 0 bases at V and 7 bases at J, with 13 bases between. The CDR3 sequence: CASSLASGDLNTIYF. In DNA form, the CDR3 reads TGTGCCAGCAGCTTAGCGTCCGGGGACTTGAACACCATATATTTT.

The chain uses TRBV27 and TRBJ2-2, with a tentative D call TRBD1 (5 bases). There are 17 residues in the CDR3. Trimming removed 4 bases from V and 2 bases from J, with 17 bases in between. Germline CDR1 is MNHEY and CDR2 is SMNVEV (reference sequence). The CDR3 is CASSSRGATVNTGELFF. Here the CDR3 DNA reads TGTGCCAGCAGTTCGAGAGGCGCGACAGTCAACACCGGGGAGCTGTTTTTT.

The chain uses TRBV27 and TRBJ1-6; the D gene is possibly TRBD1 (5 bases). The V end lost 3 bases, the J end lost 9 bases, and 12 bases lay between the germline ends. There are 14 residues in the CDR3. Germline loops: CDR1 MNHEY, CDR2 SMNVEV (reference sequence). CDR3 amino acids: CASSLGQGISPLHF. The CDR3 DNA reads as TGTGCCAGCAGTTTGGGGCAGGGTATTTCACCCCTCCACTTT.

The J gene is TRBJ2-7, the V gene TRBV4-2; TRBD2 is a possible D gene (6 bases). Germline V CDR1 and CDR2: LGHNA, YNFKEQ. Trimming left V 2 bases short and J 4 bases short, with 12 bases between. The CDR3 is 14 amino acids. In DNA form, the CDR3 reads TGTGCCAGCAGCCAAACGGACTACTTATACGAGCAGTACTTC. This gives the protein CASSQTDYLYEQYF.

The chain links TRBV6-4 to TRBJ1-1, with TRBD1 matching 10 bases. The germline V gene encodes CDR1 MRHNA and CDR2 SNTAGT. The CDR3 runs to 15 residues. V lost 5 bases and J lost 0; bases outside the gene matches: 3. CDR3 coding DNA: TGTGCCAGCAGTCCGGGACAGGGGATGAACACTGAAGCTTTCTTT. Protein sequence: CASSPGQGMNTEAFF.

The chain has TRBV7-6 and TRBJ1-6; 9 nucleotides match TRBD1. V gave up 0 bases and J gave up 4 bases; unmatched junction bases: 10. In germline, CDR1 is SGHVS, CDR2 FNYEAQ. The CDR3 runs 19 residues. This CDR3 reads CASSLAPGQGRGYNSPLHF. The CDR3 bases are TGTGCCAGCAGCTTAGCGCCGGGACAGGGAAGAGGTTATAATTCACCCCTCCACTTT.

The chain joins TRBV7-9 to TRBJ1-3; D call uncertain. Per germline, CDR1 SEHNR and CDR2 FQNEAQ (reference sequence). CDR3 length: 12 amino acids. Trimming shortened V by 4 bases and J by 4 bases, and 5 bases separated the two germline ends. In DNA, the CDR3 is TGTGCCAGCAGCTACGGGGGAAACACCATATATTTT. It is translated as CASSYGGNTIYF.

This clone came up a few times. Here the CDR3 reads CASSATHRGTGGYTF. The DNA of the CDR3 is TGTGCCAGTAGTGCGACCCACAGGGGAACAGGTGGCTACACCTTC. V gene TRBV19 combines with J gene TRBJ1-2; 7 bases map to TRBD1. CDR3 length: 15 residues. V shed 5 bases, J shed 7 bases, and the junction held 13 bases outside the gene matches. CDR1 is LNHDA and CDR2 is SQIVND in the germline V gene (reference sequence).

The CDR3, as DNA: TGCGCCAGCAGCCAAGGGTTCTTGGGGCTCACCTATGGCTACACCTTC. It codes for CASSQGFLGLTYGYTF. V gene TRBV4-3 combines with J gene TRBJ1-2, with a possible D match to TRBD1 (5 bases). Trimming took off 1 base at V and 4 bases at J, with 16 bases between the two ends. CDR1 and CDR2 from the germline V gene are LGHNA and YSLEER. This CDR3 comprises 16 residues.

The chain employs TRBV7-9 and TRBJ1-4, with D hard to call. V was clipped by 2 bases and J by 0 bases, with 10 bases between them. Germline lookup yields CDR1 SEHNR and CDR2 FQNEAQ (reference sequence). The CDR3 is made up of 16 amino acids. The CDR3 protein is CASSLLRFATNEKLFF. The CDR3 nucleotides are TGTGCCAGCAGCTTACTAAGATTTGCAACTAATGAAAAACTGTTTTTT.

The chain recombines TRBV7-2 with TRBJ2-7; 10 bases match TRBD1. Germline CDR1 SGHTA, CDR2 FQGNSA. CDR3 length equals 13 residues. Trimming at V came to 6 bases and at J to 6 bases, leaving 5 bases not matched to a gene. CDR3 sequence reads: CASRGTGVLEQYF. The CDR3 nucleotides read TGTGCCAGCAGAGGGACAGGGGTTCTCGAGCAGTACTTC.

V is TRBV2 and J is TRBJ2-2; 7 bases are shared with TRBD1. There are 15 residues in the CDR3. V lost 5 bases to trimming and J lost 4 bases; unmatched junction nucleotides: 7. CDR1 SNHLY and CDR2 FYNNEI come from the germline V gene. The CDR3 DNA reads TGTGCCAGCAGTCGGGACAGCCTTATCACCGGGGAGCTGTTTTTT. The encoded protein is CASSRDSLITGELFF.

This chain connects TRBV30 to TRBJ1-1, with 7 positions matching TRBD1. Germline CDR1 GTSNPN, CDR2 SVGIG (reference sequence). The CDR3 covers 13 residues. The trim removed 1 base at V and 7 bases at J, leaving 6 bases unmatched. This chain's CDR3 is CAWSGKGQNEAFF. The CDR3 nucleotides are TGTGCCTGGAGTGGGAAGGGACAGAATGAAGCTTTCTTT.

The chain carries TRBV28 and TRBJ1-1; TRBD1 matches 7 bases. This CDR3 contains 18 residues. J lost 3 bases, V lost 5 bases, and 18 bases had no gene match. CDR1 is MDHEN, CDR2 SYDVKM, per germline. The CDR3 region has the DNA TGTGCCAGCAGTAACCCGGGACAGCGACTCGCGCGGGACACTGAAGCTTTCTTT. This sequence encodes CASSNPGQRLARDTEAFF.

The rearrangement uses TRBV19 and TRBJ2-2, with 7 nucleotides matching TRBD1. The germline V gene has CDR1 LNHDA and CDR2 SQIVND (reference sequence). V was clipped by 4 bases and J by 4 bases; unmatched bases: 6. This CDR3 comprises 15 residues. The CDR3 reads CASSNRDSGTGELFF. DNA for the CDR3: TGTGCCAGTAGTAATCGGGACAGCGGCACCGGGGAGCTGTTTTTT.

This clone was picked up one time. The DNA of the CDR3 is TGTGCCTGGAGCCTGGGACTAGCGGATACCTACGAGCAGTACTTC. It translates to CAWSLGLADTYEQYF. V and J are TRBV30 and TRBJ2-7, with 11 bases identical to TRBD2. CDR3 length equals 15 residues. After removal of 3 bases from V and 2 bases from J, the junction contained 6 bases not matched to a gene. The germline gives CDR1 GTSNPN, CDR2 SVGIG (reference sequence).

The chain links TRBV3-1 (or the pseudogene TRBV3-2) to TRBJ2-7; 9 bases fit TRBD1. This CDR3 is 15 amino acids long. With V trimmed by 5 bases and J by 2 bases, 7 bases remained unmatched. Germline-derived CDR1 and CDR2 are LGHDT and YNNKEL (reference sequence). CDR3 sequence (DNA): TGTGCCAGCAGCTCGGCCGGGACAGGGACCTACGAGCAGTACTTC. It is translated as CASSSAGTGTYEQYF.

CDR3 bases: TGTGCCAGCAGCAAACAGGGTATATATGGCTACACCTTC. Residues: CASSKQGIYGYTF. This chain connects TRBV7-2 to TRBJ1-2; D might be TRBD1 (6 bases). Germline CDR1 is SGHTA and CDR2 is FQGNSA. Trimming pared 5 bases from V and 5 bases from J, leaving 12 bases between. The CDR3 covers 13 residues. Full variable domain (outside the CDR3, taken from reference TRBV7-2 and TRBJ1-2): GAGVSQSPSNKVTEKGKDVELRCDPISGHTALYWYRQSLGQGLEFLIYFQGNSAPDKSGLPSDRFSAERTGGSVSTLTIQRTQQEDSAVYLCASSKQGIYGYTFGSGTRLTVV.

This clone has just a few counts. V gene TRBV30 combines with J gene TRBJ1-3, with unresolved D. This CDR3 region has 13 residues. In germline, CDR1 is GTSNPN, CDR2 SVGIG (reference sequence). V lost 0 bases and J 1 base, leaving 4 bases between the germline ends. The DNA of the CDR3 is TGTGCCTGGAGTGTACAGTCTGGAAACACCATATATTTT. Translation: CAWSVQSGNTIYF. Looking up the rest from reference TRBV30 and TRBJ1-3 gives the full variable domain: SQTIHQWPATLVQPVGSPLSLECTVEGTSNPNLYWYRQAAGRGLQLLFYSVGIGQISSEVPQNLSASRPQDRQFILSSKKLLLSDSGFYLCAWSVQSGNTIYFGEGSWLTVV.

DNA for the CDR3: TGTGCCAGCAGCCCGGACAGCAGAGATTCACCCCTCCACTTT. Translation gives CASSPDSRDSPLHF. The rearrangement uses TRBV5-4 and TRBJ1-6; possibly TRBD1 for D (6 bases). This CDR3 contains 14 residues. Between the trimmed V and J ends, which lost 4 bases and 8 bases, there was a span of 13 bases. Looked up from germline, CDR1 is SGHNT and CDR2 is YYREEE (reference sequence).

V and J are TRBV6-6 and TRBJ1-5; D may be TRBD1 (5 bases). Per germline, CDR1 MNHNY and CDR2 SVGAGI (reference sequence). The CDR3 is made up of 14 amino acids. The germline V and J ends were trimmed by 8 bases and 0 bases, with 11 bases remaining between them. The CDR3, as DNA: TGTGCCAGCTTCCGGGGGGATAGCAATCAGCCCCAGCATTTT. It translates to CASFRGDSNQPQHF.

V is TRBV15 and J is TRBJ1-6; no firm D call. This CDR3 comprises 18 residues. V was cut by 0 bases and J by 0 bases, with 12 bases left in between. Germline V lookup: CDR1 LNHNV, CDR2 YYDKDF (reference sequence). The CDR3 DNA follows: TGTGCCACCAGCAGAGATGTGGCGCGGAGCTCCTATAATTCACCCCTCCACTTT. Protein product: CATSRDVARSSYNSPLHF.

V gene TRBV11-2 combines with J gene TRBJ2-5; D is unresolved. The CDR3 runs to 13 residues. Germline assignment: CDR1 SGHAT and CDR2 FQNNGV. The ends were cut back, 1 base at V and 5 bases at J, with 8 bases in the middle. CDR3 bases: TGTGCCAGCAGCTTAGCGGTTTGGGAGACCCAGTACTTC. Translation: CASSLAVWETQYF.

The J gene is TRBJ2-1, the V gene TRBV4-1; 9 bases are a match to TRBD2. There are 17 residues in the CDR3. CDR1 and CDR2 (germline): MGHRA, YSYEKL. J was trimmed by 6 bases and V by 3 bases; bases with no gene match: 12. The CDR3 DNA sequence: TGCGCCAGCAGCCATCCTAGGGCGGGAGGGCCTTTCAATGAGCAGTTCTTC. Amino acids: CASSHPRAGGPFNEQFF.